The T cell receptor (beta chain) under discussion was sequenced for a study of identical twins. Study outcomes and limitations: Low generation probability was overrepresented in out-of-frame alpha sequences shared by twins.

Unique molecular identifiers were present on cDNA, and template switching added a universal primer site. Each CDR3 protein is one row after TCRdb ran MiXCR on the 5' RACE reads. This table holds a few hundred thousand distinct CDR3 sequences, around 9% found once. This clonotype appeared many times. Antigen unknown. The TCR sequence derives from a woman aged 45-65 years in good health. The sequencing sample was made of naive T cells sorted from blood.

The CDR3 sequence is CASSSGLYGYTF. The CDR3 DNA follows: TGCGCCAGCAGCTCGGGTCTCTATGGCTACACCTTC. V usage is TRBV5-1 and J usage is TRBJ1-2; D remains ambiguous. The CDR3 spans 12 residues. Trimming left V 3 bases short and J 4 bases short, with 7 bases between. The germline V gene has CDR1 SGHRS and CDR2 YFSETQ.